This T cell receptor beta chain stems from a study of T cell clusters in autoimmune cytopenias. Reprocessing the multiplex PCR reads, TCRdb reports a single entry for every CDR3 protein and omits DNA. The sample has 1 distinct CDR3 sequence. Sequencing was performed on peripheral blood. The receptor set was obtained from a human donor in good health. This table probably holds off-target reads from a library built for another chain.

This clonotype is identified as hyperexpanded from frequency. The chain combines TRBV6-2 or TRBV6-3 with TRBJ2-7. Germline V gives CDR1 MNHEY, CDR2 SVGEGT. This CDR3 has 11 amino acids. The CDR3 is CASRFSYEQYF.